One sample yielded the 8 T cell receptor beta chains listed below, sequenced in a study of T cell responses to AZD1222 COVID-19 vaccine. Profiled with immunoSEQ multiplex PCR; TCRdb holds only in-frame clones, not every one. The top ten clones hold approximately 8% of a sample with under 110,000 clones, about 90% of them seen once. Specimen: peripheral blood, collected 28 days after the second AZD1222 dose. The source is an adult who received the AZD1222 COVID-19 vaccine.

The rearrangement links TRBV16 to TRBJ2-7; a weak D match, TRBD1 (5 bases). Trimming pared 4 bases from V and 3 bases from J, leaving 13 bases between. This CDR3 has 14 amino acids. Germline V gene data show CDR1 as KGHSY and CDR2 as FQNENV. CDR3 loop: CASSPPGSVYEQYF. The CDR3 bases are TGTGCCAGCAGCCCCCCAGGGTCGGTCTACGAGCAGTACTTC.

This sequence joins TRBV4-1 and TRBJ2-7, with D perhaps matching TRBD1 (5 bases). The CDR3 sequence is 14 residues long. Trimming took off 2 bases at V and 2 bases at J, with 10 bases between the two ends. Germline V CDR1 and CDR2: MGHRA, YSYEKL. The CDR3 DNA follows: TGCGCCAGCAGCCAAATCCAGGGTACCTACGAGCAGTACTTC. Protein: CASSQIQGTYEQYF.

The chain couples TRBV12-5 to TRBJ1-1; 9 bases line up with TRBD1. This CDR3 is built from 14 residues. Losses at the gene ends were 5 bases for V and 0 bases for J; bases not matched to a gene: 1. Germline CDR1 and CDR2: LGHNT and FRNRAP. This CDR3 reads CASGTGGMNTEAFF. Written as DNA, the CDR3 is TGTGCTAGTGGTACAGGGGGCATGAACACTGAAGCTTTCTTT.

J is TRBJ2-6 and V is TRBV9; no reliable D call. Trimming took 4 bases from V and 0 from J, leaving 11 bases between them. Per germline, CDR1 SGDLS and CDR2 YYNGEE. The CDR3 loop spans 16 amino acids. DNA of the CDR3: TGTGCCAGCAGCCCACAGACCTCCTCTGGGGCCAACGTCCTGACTTTC. Protein: CASSPQTSSGANVLTF.

The chain joins TRBV29-1 to TRBJ2-1; 12 bases are shared with TRBD2. This CDR3 contains 15 residues. Losses at the gene ends were 1 base for V and 5 bases for J; bases not matched to a gene: 3. Germline V gene lookup returns CDR1 SQVTM and CDR2 ANQGSEA. The CDR3 spells CSVEGTSGVHNEQFF. The CDR3 DNA sequence: TGCAGCGTTGAAGGGACTAGCGGGGTCCACAATGAGCAGTTCTTC.

This clone occurred once. This rearrangement joins TRBV19 to TRBJ1-2, with D tentatively TRBD1 (6 bases). The length of the CDR3 is 13 residues. Germline CDR1 reads LNHDA; CDR2 reads SQIVND (reference sequence). The V end lost 11 bases, the J end lost 8 bases, and 21 bases lay between the germline ends. CDR3 DNA sequence: TGTGCCTGCTCGAGACAGGCTCTAGGGGGCTACACCTTC. Protein product: CACSRQALGGYTF.

The V call is TRBV4-3, the J call TRBJ2-7; weak D call: TRBD1 (5 bases). V lost 2 bases, J lost 0 bases, and 11 bases lay in between. This CDR3 is 15 amino acids long. The germline V gene encodes CDR1 LGHNA and CDR2 YSLEER. As DNA, the CDR3 is TGCGCCAGCAGCCAAACGACAGATCCCTCCTACGAGCAGTACTTC. Its protein is CASSQTTDPSYEQYF.

The chain employs TRBV5-4 and TRBJ2-1, with 7 positions matching TRBD1. This CDR3 is 14 amino acids long. CDR1 is SGHNT and CDR2 is YYREEE in the germline V gene (reference sequence). The J segment lost 6 bases and the V segment lost 6 bases, leaving 9 bases of the junction unmatched. The CDR3 spells CASTQGDTCNEQFF. The CDR3 DNA reads as TGTGCCAGCACCCAGGGGGACACATGCAATGAGCAGTTCTTC.